This TCR beta chain appears in the sequencing data of a study of post-analysis software for immune sequencing data. Study-level background: Multiple sclerosis in the patients followed relapsing-remitting, secondary progressive and progressive-relapsing courses.

Findings and limits, study-wide: Controls significantly exceeded multiple sclerosis patients in normalized Chao1 diversity. With TRBV5-6, TRBV5-1 and TRBV20-1 included, about five TRBV segments were more frequent in patients than in controls.

To note about this clonotype: Its specificity is not known.

This CDR3 has 12 residues. V was trimmed by 3 bases and J by 8 bases, leaving 10 bases between them. The authors incorporated unique molecular identifiers into the TCR beta cDNA libraries. T cells numbering roughly 0.85 to 11 million gave rise to 500,000 or so cDNA molecules. A single record per CDR3 protein comes from TCRdb applying MiXCR to the PCR reads. The table shows hundreds of thousands of distinct CDR3 sequences, with approximately 33% occurring only once. J is TRBJ1-2 and V is TRBV12-3 or TRBV12-4; D unresolved. The source material was blood. This sequence was found in a girl aged 5-17 years with multiple sclerosis. The CDR3 protein is CASSFLHGGYTF. CDR3 nucleotides: TGTGCCAGCAGTTTTTTGCATGGGGGCTACACCTTC.